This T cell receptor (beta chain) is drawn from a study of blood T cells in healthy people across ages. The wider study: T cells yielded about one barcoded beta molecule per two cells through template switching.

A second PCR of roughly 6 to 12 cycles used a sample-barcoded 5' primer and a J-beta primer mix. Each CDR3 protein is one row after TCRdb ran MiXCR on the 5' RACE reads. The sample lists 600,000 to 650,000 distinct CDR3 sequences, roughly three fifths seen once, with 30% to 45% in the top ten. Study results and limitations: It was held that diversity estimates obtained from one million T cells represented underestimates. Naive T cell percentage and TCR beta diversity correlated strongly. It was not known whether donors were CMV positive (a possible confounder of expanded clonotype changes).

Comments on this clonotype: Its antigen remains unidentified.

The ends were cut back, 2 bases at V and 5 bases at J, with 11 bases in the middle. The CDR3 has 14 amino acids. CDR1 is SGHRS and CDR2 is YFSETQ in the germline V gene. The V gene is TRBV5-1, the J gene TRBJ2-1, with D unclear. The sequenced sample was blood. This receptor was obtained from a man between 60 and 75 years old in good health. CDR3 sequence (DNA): TGCGCCAGCAGCTTTGGCAGCCGCGACAATGAGCAGTTCTTC. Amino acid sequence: CASSFGSRDNEQFF.